This record concerns one T cell receptor (beta chain) sequence. Terminally differentiated effector memory CD45RA+ cells were left out of the naive CD8 fraction, which was CD45RO-negative and positively selected for CCR7. The data were obtained in a study of shared clonotypes between healthy human individuals. Assay runs were performed at deep level. Using immunoSEQ multiplex PCR, the repertoire was profiled, and TCRdb retains in-frame clones only, with some absent. The sample has millions of clones; approximately 94% are singletons. The sample taken for sequencing was naive CD8+ T cells from PBMCs. This clonotype was obtained from a man younger than 35 in good health. Some clones in this sample may be carry-over from other donors' samples.

The CDR3 bases are TGTGCCAGCTCACCACAGTCTCACAGGGCAGTTCGGGATACGCAGTATTTT. Encoded protein: CASSPQSHRAVRDTQYF. The chain is built from TRBV18 and TRBJ2-3; D might be TRBD1 (6 bases). This CDR3 has 17 amino acids. Deletions cut 1 base from V and 6 bases from J, with 20 bases between. Germline assignment: CDR1 KGHSH and CDR2 LQKENI.